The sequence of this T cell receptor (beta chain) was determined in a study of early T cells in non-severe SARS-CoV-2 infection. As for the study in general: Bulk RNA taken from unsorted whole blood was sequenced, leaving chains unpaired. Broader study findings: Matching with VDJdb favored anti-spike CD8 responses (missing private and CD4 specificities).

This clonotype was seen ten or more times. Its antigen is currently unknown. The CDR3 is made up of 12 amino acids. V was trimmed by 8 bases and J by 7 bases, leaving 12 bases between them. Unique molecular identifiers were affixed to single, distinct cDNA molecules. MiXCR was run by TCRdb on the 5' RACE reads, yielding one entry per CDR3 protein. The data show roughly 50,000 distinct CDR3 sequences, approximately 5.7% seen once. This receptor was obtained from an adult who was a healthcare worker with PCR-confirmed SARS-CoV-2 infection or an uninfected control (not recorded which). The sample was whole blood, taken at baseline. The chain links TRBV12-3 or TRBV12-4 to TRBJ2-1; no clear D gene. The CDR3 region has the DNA TGTGCCAGCGTTTTGGGGTTGAATGAGCAGTTCTTC. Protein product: CASVLGLNEQFF.